These T cell receptor beta chains were read from a single sample in a study of CD8 T cells in Susac syndrome. TCRdb called the immunoSEQ multiplex PCR reads again in MiXCR, with one record for every CDR3 protein. The sample shows under 300,000 distinct CDR3 sequences, 90% to 96% of them seen only once. What was sequenced was CD4+ T cells from PBMCs. The receptors originated from a human donor with Susac syndrome. Both conserved end residues are part of each CDR3. The size field is filled for only some rows; it gives once, few, many or a size class.

>-|TRBJ1-1|TRBV11-2
CASSSDRTYTEAFF
>once|TRBJ1-2|TRBV27
CASSYGARVGYTF
>once|TRBJ2-4|TRBV20-1
CSARGFSGRVAAKNIQYF
>-|TRBJ2-1|TRBV20-1
CSALTSGTGGEQFF
>-|TRBJ2-7|TRBV28
CASSLPAGNEQYF
>once|TRBJ2-1|TRBV24-1
CATRGGTGGGYNEQFF
>-|TRBJ2-1|TRBV3-1
CASSQDQEGQQFF
>-|TRBJ2-1|TRBV7-6
CATGGGAAEQFF
>-|TRBJ2-1|TRBV5-1
CASSLGTSLASYNEQFF
>once|TRBJ2-3|TRBV24-1
CATTDTTDTQYF
>once|TRBJ2-7|TRBV5-4
CASSLGPTGRGIEQYF
>-|TRBJ2-1|TRBV20-1
CSARRPGGNEQFF
>once|TRBJ1-5|TRBV7-2
CASSFQAENQPQHF